This entry concerns a single T cell receptor beta chain. The germline CDR1 and CDR2 sequences are LGHNA and YSLEER. The CDR3 loop spans 18 amino acids. Trimming removed 0 bases at V and 0 bases at J, with 14 bases between. As handled by the study authors: Amplification with reference gene primers provided the estimates of nucleated cell counts. Some clones are missing from TCRdb's copy, which holds only in-frame ones; the method was immunoSEQ multiplex PCR. For V, J and clone size, that table is used; D and trimming come from the DNA. The table lists about 230,000 clones, 83% of them singletons. The sample originates from a study of blood T cell repertoires in COVID-19. Study background: Sources were T cells, B-cell-depleted T cells, or PBMCs; the material itself was cDNA or gDNA.

In Seattle, patients joined the study during active infection and were tracked longitudinally. This clonotype originated in a woman aged 25-40 years with COVID-19, enrolled during active disease. The V call is TRBV4-3, the J call TRBJ1-4; D is possibly TRBD1 (6 bases). The sequenced sample was peripheral blood. The CDR3 coding sequence is TGCGCCAGCAGCCAAGAGCCGGGGGGGGGCCCAACTAATGAAAAACTGTTTTTT. It codes for CASSQEPGGGPTNEKLFF.